Sequencing of this T cell receptor beta chain was carried out in a study of T cell clonotyping in hematopoietic cell transplantation. The overall study: Cytoreduction preceded collection of pretransplant recipient samples. Study-wide results and limits: Few recipient clonotypes overlapped donors; over 95% were de novo at given depth. Higher Inverse Simpson Index values in graft donor and pretransplant recipient predicted broader posttransplant TCR diversity. Recipient TCR diversity dropped after transplant; expanded clonotypes rose from day 30 to 180.

Germline assignment: CDR1 MNHEY and CDR2 SVGAGI. The CDR3 sequence is 11 residues long. Trimming shortened V by 5 bases and J by 10 bases, and 11 bases separated the two germline ends. Time point meaning: recipient sample about 28 days before transplant, after cytoreduction. This clone was seen a few times. Its target is not known. Some clones are missing from TCRdb's copy, which holds only in-frame ones; the method was immunoSEQ multiplex PCR. Altogether tens of thousands of clones are present, about 74% being singletons, with the ten largest covering less than 8%. The sequence was obtained from a woman under 40 with chronic myeloid leukemia. Some clones in this sample may be carry-over from other donors' samples. The sequences come from peripheral blood mononuclear cells, collected before stem cell transplant. The chain uses TRBV6-5 and TRBJ1-1; D is uncertain. The CDR3 region is CASSTGFRAFF. Written as DNA, the CDR3 is TGTGCCAGCAGTACCGGCTTTAGAGCTTTCTTT.